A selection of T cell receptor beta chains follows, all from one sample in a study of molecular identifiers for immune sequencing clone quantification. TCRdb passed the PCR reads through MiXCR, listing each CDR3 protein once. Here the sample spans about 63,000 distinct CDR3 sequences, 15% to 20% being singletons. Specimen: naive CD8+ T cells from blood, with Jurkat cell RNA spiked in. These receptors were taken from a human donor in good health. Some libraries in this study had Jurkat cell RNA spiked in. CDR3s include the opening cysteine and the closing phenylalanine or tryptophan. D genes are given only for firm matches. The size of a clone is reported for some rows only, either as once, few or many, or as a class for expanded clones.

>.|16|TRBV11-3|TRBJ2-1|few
CASSLAAVFSYNEQFF
TGTGCCAGCAGCTTAGCAGCGGTTTTCTCCTACAATGAGCAGTTCTTC
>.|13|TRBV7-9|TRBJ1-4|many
CASSQTPNEKLFF
TGTGCCAGCAGCCAGACGCCAAATGAAAAACTGTTTTTT
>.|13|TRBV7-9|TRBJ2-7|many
CASSPPGSGEQYF
TGTGCCAGCAGCCCACCCGGGAGCGGCGAGCAGTACTTC
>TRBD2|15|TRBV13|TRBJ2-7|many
CASSLGGTSGYEQYF
TGTGCCAGCAGCTTAGGTGGGACTAGCGGTTACGAGCAGTACTTC
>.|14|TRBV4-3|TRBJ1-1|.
CASSQDGGGTEAFF
TGCGCCAGCAGCCAAGACGGGGGCGGCACTGAAGCTTTCTTT
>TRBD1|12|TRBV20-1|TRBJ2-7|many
CSARDRDYEQYF
TGCAGTGCGCGGGACAGGGATTACGAGCAGTACTTC
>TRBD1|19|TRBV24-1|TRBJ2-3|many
CATSDPGTTGGAAPDTQYF
TGTGCCACCAGTGATCCTGGGACCACAGGGGGCGCAGCCCCAGATACGCAGTATTTT
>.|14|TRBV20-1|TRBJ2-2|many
CSARGTQNTGELFF
TGCAGTGCTAGAGGGACCCAGAACACCGGGGAGCTGTTTTTT
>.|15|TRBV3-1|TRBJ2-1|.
CASSQVDSPYNEQFF
TGTGCCAGCAGCCAAGTAGACTCCCCCTACAATGAGCAGTTCTTC
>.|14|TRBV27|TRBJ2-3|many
CASSLVLSTDTQYF
TGTGCCAGCAGTTTAGTTCTATCCACAGATACGCAGTATTTT
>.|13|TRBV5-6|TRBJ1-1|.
CVSSLSATTEAFF
TGTGTCAGCAGCTTGTCAGCGACCACTGAAGCTTTCTTT
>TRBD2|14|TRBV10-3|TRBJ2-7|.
CAISASGTSYEQYF
TGTGCCATCAGTGCTAGCGGGACTTCCTACGAGCAGTACTTC
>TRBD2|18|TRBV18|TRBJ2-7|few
CACSPKLLASGSTYEQYF
TGTGCCTGCTCACCGAAACTGCTCGCTAGCGGGAGTACGTACGAGCAGTACTTC
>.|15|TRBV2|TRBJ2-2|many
CASSVIGDYTGELFF
TGTGCCAGCAGTGTCATCGGCGATTACACCGGGGAGCTGTTTTTT
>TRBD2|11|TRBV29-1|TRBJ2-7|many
CSVVGLAEQYF
TGCAGCGTTGTAGGACTAGCGGAGCAGTACTTC
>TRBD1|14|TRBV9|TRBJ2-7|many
CASSPTGLLAEQYF
TGTGCCAGCAGCCCGACAGGGCTCCTCGCGGAGCAGTACTTC
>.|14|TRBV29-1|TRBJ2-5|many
CSVEDWAAAETQYF
TGCAGCGTTGAAGACTGGGCAGCCGCGGAGACCCAGTACTTC
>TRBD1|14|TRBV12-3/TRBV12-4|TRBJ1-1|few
CASSERTGQPEAFF
TGTGCCAGCAGTGAGCGGACAGGGCAGCCTGAAGCTTTCTTT
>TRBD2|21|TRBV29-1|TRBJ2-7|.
CSVDGVAEVGTSGSGSYEQYF
TGCAGCGTTGATGGGGTGGCTGAGGTCGGGACTAGCGGGAGTGGGTCCTACGAGCAGTACTTC
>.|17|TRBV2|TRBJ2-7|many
CASSDPDSAQTSYEQYF
TGTGCCAGCAGTGATCCCGACAGTGCCCAGACCTCCTACGAGCAGTACTTC
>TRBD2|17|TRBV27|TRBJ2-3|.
CASSLPTTSGDTDTQYF
TGTGCCAGCAGTTTGCCTACTACTAGCGGGGACACAGATACGCAGTATTTT
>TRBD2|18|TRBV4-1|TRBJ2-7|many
CASSHLAGASFGVYEQYF
TGCGCCAGCAGCCACCTAGCGGGGGCGTCGTTTGGGGTATACGAGCAGTACTTC
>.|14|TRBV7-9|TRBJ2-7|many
CASSLTEGTYEQYF
TGTGCCAGCAGCTTAACCGAGGGCACCTACGAGCAGTACTTC
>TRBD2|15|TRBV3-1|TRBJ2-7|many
CASSPETSGMREQYF
TGTGCCAGCAGCCCGGAGACTAGCGGGATGCGGGAGCAGTACTTC
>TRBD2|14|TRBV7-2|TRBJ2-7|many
CASRPGTSGYEQYF
TGTGCCAGCAGACCCGGGACTAGCGGCTACGAGCAGTACTTC
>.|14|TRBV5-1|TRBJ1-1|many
CASSLVPENTEAFF
TGCGCCAGCAGCTTGGTTCCCGAGAACACTGAAGCTTTCTTT
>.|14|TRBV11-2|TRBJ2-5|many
CALLRGECQETQYF
TGTGCCCTCCTGCGGGGAGAGTGCCAAGAGACCCAGTACTTC
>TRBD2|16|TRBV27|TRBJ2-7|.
CASSSTSGRAFREQYF
TGTGCCAGCAGCTCGACTAGCGGGAGGGCCTTTCGCGAGCAGTACTTC
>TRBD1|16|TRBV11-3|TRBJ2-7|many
CASSPRTGLSSYEQYF
TGTGCCAGCAGCCCAAGGACAGGCCTTAGCTCCTACGAGCAGTACTTC
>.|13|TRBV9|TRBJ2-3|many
CASSPRRPDTQYF
TGTGCCAGCAGCCCAAGGCGTCCAGATACGCAGTATTTT
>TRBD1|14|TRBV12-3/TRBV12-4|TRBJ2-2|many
CASKKQGTTGELFF
TGTGCCAGCAAAAAACAGGGGACCACCGGGGAGCTGTTTTTT
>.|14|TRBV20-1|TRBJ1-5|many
CSARDPAARTVQHF
TGCAGTGCTAGAGATCCTGCAGCAAGAACAGTCCAGCATTTT
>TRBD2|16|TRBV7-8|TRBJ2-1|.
CASSLDLKAGHNEQFF
TGTGCCAGCAGCTTGGATCTTAAAGCGGGGCACAATGAGCAGTTCTTC
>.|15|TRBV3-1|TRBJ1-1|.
CASSQKTVMNIEAFF
TGTGCCAGCAGCCAGAAGACGGTGATGAACATTGAAGCTTTCTTT
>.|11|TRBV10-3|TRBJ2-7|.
CATRQLHEQYF
TGTGCCACCCGACAGCTTCACGAGCAGTACTTC
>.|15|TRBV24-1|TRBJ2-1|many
CATSGKPPFYNEQFF
TGTGCCACCAGTGGGAAGCCCCCCTTCTACAATGAGCAGTTCTTC
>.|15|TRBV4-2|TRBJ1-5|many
CASSHSELSNQPQHF
TGTGCCAGCAGCCACTCAGAATTGAGTAATCAGCCCCAGCATTTT
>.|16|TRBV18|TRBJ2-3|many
CASSLPFENSTDTQYF
TGTGCCAGCTCACTTCCTTTTGAGAATAGCACAGATACGCAGTATTTT
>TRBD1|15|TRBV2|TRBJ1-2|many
CASSYLPQGGYGYTF
TGTGCCAGCAGTTACCTACCCCAGGGGGGCTATGGCTACACCTTC
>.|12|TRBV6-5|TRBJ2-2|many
CASTTYNGELFF
TGTGCCAGCACGACGTACAACGGGGAGCTGTTTTTT
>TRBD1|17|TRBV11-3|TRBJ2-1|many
CASSLAWGTGGEGEQFF
TGTGCCAGCAGCTTAGCCTGGGGGACAGGGGGTGAGGGTGAGCAGTTCTTC
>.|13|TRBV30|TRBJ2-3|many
CASEAVDTDTQYF
TGTGCCTCCGAGGCGGTTGACACAGATACGCAGTATTTT
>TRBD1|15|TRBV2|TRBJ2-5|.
CASNDLSDRGETQYF
TGTGCCAGCAACGACCTCTCGGACAGGGGGGAGACCCAGTACTTC
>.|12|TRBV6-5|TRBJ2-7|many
CASATGPYEQYF
TGTGCCAGCGCCACAGGGCCCTACGAGCAGTACTTC
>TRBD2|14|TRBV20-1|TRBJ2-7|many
CSARGRGEPYEQYF
TGCAGTGCTAGAGGGCGGGGGGAGCCCTACGAGCAGTACTTC
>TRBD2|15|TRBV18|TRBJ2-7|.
CASSPAAVSGNEQYF
TGTGCCAGCTCACCTGCGGCAGTCAGCGGGAACGAGCAGTACTTC
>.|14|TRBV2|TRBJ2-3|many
CASIPHSSTDTQYF
TGTGCCAGCATACCTCACAGCTCCACAGATACGCAGTATTTT
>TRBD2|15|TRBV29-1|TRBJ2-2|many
CSVAGGRAGTGELFF
TGCAGCGTTGCAGGAGGGAGGGCCGGCACCGGGGAGCTGTTTTTT